This T cell receptor beta chain was captured by sequencing in a study of naive CD8 T cells in extremely preterm neonates. The CDR3 runs 17 residues. Deletions cut 0 bases from V and 0 bases from J, with 15 bases between. CDR1 is LGHNA and CDR2 is YSLEER in the germline V gene. Repertoires were generated with immunoSEQ multiplex PCR, while TCRdb's copy carries only in-frame clones and drops some. The sample lists 3,500 to 4,500 clones, 95% to 98% occurring once. V gene TRBV4-3 combines with J gene TRBJ2-7, with D possibly being TRBD1 (7 bases). The sample was naive CD8+ T cells from blood. The clonotype comes from a human donor in good health. The chain's CDR3 is CASSQDRGTDYSYEQYF. The CDR3 nucleotides read TGCGCCAGCAGCCAAGATCGGGGGACAGATTACTCCTACGAGCAGTACTTC.